The 19 T cell receptor beta chains below all came from one sample that was sequenced in a study of PD-1 blockade in classical Hodgkin lymphoma. Relapse was seen in all patients after autologous stem cell transplantation, and brentuximab vedotin exposure was variable. The protocol was immunoSEQ multiplex PCR, while the TCRdb copy is restricted to in-frame clones and leaves out a portion. The table lists about 13,000 clones, about 93% of them singletons. This sample comprised peripheral blood mononuclear cells (PBMCs), obtained at baseline. The receptors shown here come from a human donor with classical Hodgkin lymphoma.

This chain uses TRBV5-1 with TRBJ1-2, with no clear D. Germline V gene sequence: CDR1 SGHRS, CDR2 YFSETQ. The V end lost 0 bases, the J end lost 2 bases, and 11 bases lay between the germline ends. CDR3 length: 15 amino acids. The CDR3 loop is CASSLEWTLNYGYTF. The CDR3 coding sequence is TGCGCCAGCAGCTTGGAATGGACGCTCAACTATGGCTACACCTTC.

The chain has TRBV28 and TRBJ2-7; weak D call: TRBD1 (6 bases). Looked up from germline, CDR1 is MDHEN and CDR2 is SYDVKM. V was clipped by 3 bases and J by 5 bases, with 14 bases between them. The CDR3 consists of 14 residues. The CDR3 region is CASSLEDRLHEQYF. The CDR3, as DNA: TGTGCCAGCAGTTTGGAAGACAGGTTGCACGAGCAGTACTTC.

The chain links TRBV5-1 to TRBJ2-7; a weak D match, TRBD1 (5 bases). CDR1 SGHRS and CDR2 YFSETQ come from the germline V gene. V was pared by 0 bases and J by 3 bases, with 10 bases between. The CDR3 covers 14 residues. The CDR3 region has the DNA TGCGCCAGCAGCTTGGTATTAGGGGACTACGAGCAGTACTTC. Encoded protein: CASSLVLGDYEQYF.

This clone came up once. This chain connects TRBV6-6 to TRBJ1-2; 7 positions match TRBD1. From germline, CDR1 is MNHNY and CDR2 SVGAGI (reference sequence). The CDR3 spans 13 residues. J gave up 6 bases and V 4 bases, and 5 bases lay outside the gene matches. In DNA, the CDR3 is TGTGCCAGCAGTTGGGGACAGAGCGATGGCTACACCTTC. Translated: CASSWGQSDGYTF.

This chain joins TRBV5-8 and TRBJ2-2; D may match TRBD1 or TRBD2 (5 bases each). Germline CDR1 and CDR2: SGHTS and YDEGEE. The CDR3 loop spans 16 amino acids. Trimming left V 3 bases short and J 2 bases short, with 14 bases between. CDR3 sequence reads: CASSWGTVDNTGELFF. In nucleotides, the CDR3 is TGTGCCAGCAGCTGGGGGACGGTAGATAACACCGGGGAGCTGTTTTTT.

The rearrangement uses TRBV7-3 and TRBJ2-3; maybe TRBD1 (6 bases). Germline V gene lookup returns CDR1 SGHTA and CDR2 FQGTGA. Trimming cost V 5 bases and J 2 bases, with 11 bases left between them. CDR3 size: 14 residues. The CDR3: CASSNGQTTDTQYF. CDR3 sequence (DNA): TGTGCCAGCAGCAATGGACAGACCACAGATACGCAGTATTTT.

V gene TRBV7-2 combines with J gene TRBJ1-5; the D gene is possibly TRBD1 (6 bases). The V gene's germline CDR1 is SGHTA and CDR2 FQGNSA. V dropped 2 bases and J dropped 3 bases, with 14 bases sitting between them. The CDR3 spans 16 residues. Written as DNA, the CDR3 is TGTGCCAGCAGCTTACTCCCGACAGGACCCAATCAGCCCCAGCATTTT. This sequence encodes CASSLLPTGPNQPQHF. The complete variable domain, with remaining parts taken from reference TRBV7-2 and TRBJ1-5, reads GAGVSQSPSNKVTEKGKDVELRCDPISGHTALYWYRQSLGQGLEFLIYFQGNSAPDKSGLPSDRFSAERTGGSVSTLTIQRTQQEDSAVYLCASSLLPTGPNQPQHFGDGTRLSIL.

The chain couples TRBV5-8 to TRBJ2-1; a possible D gene is TRBD2 (5 bases). Germline V CDR1 and CDR2: SGHTS, YDEGEE. V was pared by 4 bases and J by 4 bases, with 15 bases between. The CDR3 totals 15 residues. The CDR3 DNA reads as TGTGCCAGCAGCCCCTACGGGGTACAGTACAATGAGCAGTTCTTC. Amino acid sequence: CASSPYGVQYNEQFF.

The chain carries TRBV10-3 and TRBJ2-3; 10 nucleotides match TRBD2. CDR1 is ENHRY, CDR2 SYGVKD, per germline. The CDR3 has 14 amino acids. V was clipped by 6 bases and J by 3 bases; unmatched bases: 3. CDR3 residues: CAISTGLATDTQYF. In nucleotides, the CDR3 is TGTGCCATCAGCACGGGACTAGCGACAGATACGCAGTATTTT.

The J gene is TRBJ1-5, the V gene TRBV20-1; the D gene is possibly TRBD1 (5 bases). CDR1 DFQATT and CDR2 SNEGSKA come from the germline V gene (reference sequence). V was pared by 5 bases and J by 6 bases, with 8 bases between. The CDR3 is 11 residues long. The CDR3 spells CSALRGQPQHF. The DNA for the CDR3 is TGCAGTGCTCTGAGGGGTCAGCCCCAGCATTTT.

The CDR3 sequence is CASSSPGLAGATNHRNEQFF. CDR3 coding DNA: TGTGCCAGCAGCTCCCCAGGACTAGCGGGGGCCACCAATCATCGCAATGAGCAGTTCTTC. The rearrangement joins TRBV11-3 to TRBJ2-1, with TRBD2 identical over 13 bases. V trimming: 4 bases; J trimming: 6 bases; junction bases outside the gene matches: 18. Germline V CDR1 and CDR2: SGHNT, YENEEA. This CDR3 is built from 20 residues.

This chain uses TRBV7-2 with TRBJ1-2; D possibly corresponds to TRBD1 (5 bases). Germline CDR1 and CDR2: SGHTA and FQGNSA. The germline V and J ends were trimmed by 1 base and 4 bases, with 10 bases remaining between them. The CDR3 contains 14 residues. CDR3 nucleotide sequence: TGTGCCAGCAGCTTAGACACAGGATTCTATGGCTACACCTTC. Translation: CASSLDTGFYGYTF. The full variable domain, rest sourced from reference TRBV7-2 and TRBJ1-2, is GAGVSQSPSNKVTEKGKDVELRCDPISGHTALYWYRQSLGQGLEFLIYFQGNSAPDKSGLPSDRFSAERTGGSVSTLTIQRTQQEDSAVYLCASSLDTGFYGYTFGSGTRLTVV.

The J gene is TRBJ1-6, the V gene TRBV23-1; TRBD1 aligns across 10 bases. TRBV23-1 is an ORF; its function is uncertain. The CDR3 totals 18 residues. J lost 10 bases, V lost 2 bases, and 14 bases had no gene match. CDR3 DNA sequence: TGCGCCAGCAGTCAAATTTCCTCGGGACAGGGGCAAGGATCACCCCTCCACTTT. It codes for CASSQISSGQGQGSPLHF.

This chain joins TRBV25-1 and TRBJ1-6; unclear D gene. CDR3 length equals 15 residues. V was pared by 3 bases and J by 0 bases, with 6 bases between. Germline CDR1 is MGHDK and CDR2 is SYGVNS. The CDR3 spells CASSDGSSYNSPLHF. CDR3 coding DNA: TGTGCCAGCAGTGATGGGAGCTCCTATAATTCACCCCTCCACTTT.

V usage is TRBV5-4 and J usage is TRBJ1-1; D uncertain. The germline gives CDR1 SGHNT, CDR2 YYREEE (reference sequence). The CDR3 totals 14 residues. The ends were cut back, 0 bases at V and 7 bases at J, with 13 bases in the middle. DNA for the CDR3: TGTGCCAGCAGCTTGGGGATCTTGGGTCTTGAAGCTTTCTTT. Protein sequence: CASSLGILGLEAFF.

V usage is TRBV27 and J usage is TRBJ2-7; no clear D. Germline-derived CDR1 and CDR2 are MNHEY and SMNVEV (reference sequence). V lost 2 bases, J lost 3 bases, and 8 bases lay in between. This CDR3 has 13 residues. CDR3 in DNA: TGTGCCAGCAGTTTAGCTAGTAGCTACGAGCAGTACTTC. Its protein is CASSLASSYEQYF.

The chain carries TRBV5-6 and TRBJ2-3; TRBD1 aligns across 7 bases. The CDR3 totals 16 residues. In germline, CDR1 is SGHDT, CDR2 YYEEEE. The trim removed 3 bases at V and 0 bases at J, leaving 7 bases unmatched. CDR3 in DNA: TGTGCCAGCAGCTCTAGTCGGGACAGAAGCACAGATACGCAGTATTTT. It is translated as CASSSSRDRSTDTQYF.

This rearrangement joins TRBV18 to TRBJ1-1; 7 nucleotides align to TRBD1. The CDR3 is made up of 16 amino acids. Germline values: CDR1 KGHSH, CDR2 LQKENI. After removal of 2 bases from V and 1 base from J, the junction contained 7 bases not matched to a gene. CDR3 in amino acids: CASSPTAGQKNTEAFF. DNA for the CDR3: TGTGCCAGCTCACCAACCGCGGGACAGAAGAACACTGAAGCTTTCTTT.

The chain is built from TRBV30 and TRBJ2-1, with TRBD1 as a possible D gene (6 bases). V was shortened by 0 bases and J by 8 bases, with 11 bases between the two germline ends. In germline, CDR1 is GTSNPN, CDR2 SVGIG (reference sequence). The CDR3 totals 13 residues. The CDR3 reads CAWSVGGAHEQFF. The CDR3, as DNA: TGTGCCTGGAGTGTAGGGGGTGCCCATGAGCAGTTCTTC.